This T cell receptor beta chain was sequenced for a study of sequential checkpoint blockade in melanoma. Study at large: Patients were randomized 1:1 to nivolumab-then-ipilimumab or ipilimumab-then-nivolumab first-line. Twenty-two patients had tumor biopsies before treatment and at week 13.

Indicated treatment: randomized to nivolumab then ipilimumab (arm A) or the reverse (arm B). DNA-damaging chemotherapy had not been given to any patient beforehand. The assay was immunoSEQ multiplex PCR, and TCRdb's table has in-frame clones only and misses some. The table has some 22,000 clones, around 25% seen once. This clone was detected only a few times. Antigen specificity is unknown. Study observations and caveats: Rising tumor T-cell fraction and clonality meant about 30 times likelier benefit.

CDR3 length equals 16 residues. Germline V CDR1 and CDR2: LNHNV, YYDKDF (reference sequence). V lost 0 bases and J lost 6; bases outside the gene matches: 11. The sequence was obtained from a human donor with melanoma. The source was tumor tissue (inferred from file names), collected from a patient given nivolumab and ipilimumab in sequence. The chain has TRBV15 and TRBJ2-7; 7 bases map to TRBD1. The CDR3 region is CATSRETGQAVSEQYF. The CDR3 coding sequence is TGTGCCACCAGCAGAGAGACAGGGCAGGCTGTTAGCGAGCAGTACTTC.